The rows below give T cell receptor beta chains drawn from one sample of a study of blood T cell repertoires in COVID-19. Method: immunoSEQ multiplex PCR; TCRdb's copy keeps in-frame clones and lacks some. The sample carries roughly 300,000 clones, 90% recorded once. Sequenced sample: peripheral blood. The source is a woman aged 25 to 39 with COVID-19, enrolled during active disease. Each CDR3 is given with its conserved first and last residue. Fields, in order: D gene, V gene, CDR3 length, clone size, J gene, CDR3 protein, CDR3 DNA. The D gene is left open where the match is weak. The size field is filled for only some rows; it gives once, few, many or a size class.

D gene: TRBD2; V gene: TRBV4-1; CDR3 length: 15; clone size: .; J gene: TRBJ2-1; CDR3 protein: CATTRPGGAYNEQFF; CDR3 DNA: TGCGCCACCACCCGACCGGGGGGGGCTTACAATGAGCAGTTCTTC
D gene: .; V gene: TRBV5-6; CDR3 length: 12; clone size: .; J gene: TRBJ1-1; CDR3 protein: CASSFGQSWAFF; CDR3 DNA: TGTGCCAGCAGCTTTGGGCAGAGTTGGGCTTTCTTT
D gene: .; V gene: TRBV19; CDR3 length: 15; clone size: .; J gene: TRBJ1-3; CDR3 protein: CASSIGRSSGNTIYF; CDR3 DNA: TGTGCCAGTAGTATAGGCCGGAGCTCTGGAAACACCATATATTTT
D gene: TRBD1; V gene: TRBV5-5; CDR3 length: 19; clone size: .; J gene: TRBJ2-6; CDR3 protein: CASSLRLDRVLSGANVLTF; CDR3 DNA: TGTGCCAGCAGCTTGCGATTGGACAGGGTGCTCTCTGGGGCCAACGTCCTGACTTTC
D gene: .; V gene: TRBV9; CDR3 length: 15; clone size: once; J gene: TRBJ2-7; CDR3 protein: CASSVGVTDSYEQYF; CDR3 DNA: TGTGCCAGCAGCGTAGGGGTTACAGATTCCTACGAGCAGTACTTC
D gene: TRBD2; V gene: TRBV7-8; CDR3 length: 17; clone size: .; J gene: TRBJ2-3; CDR3 protein: CASSLPVAGGSTDTQYF; CDR3 DNA: TGTGCCAGCAGCCTTCCCGTAGCGGGGGGTAGCACAGATACGCAGTATTTT
D gene: .; V gene: TRBV4-1; CDR3 length: 19; clone size: .; J gene: TRBJ1-5; CDR3 protein: CASSQDRDFGGASYQPQHF; CDR3 DNA: TGCGCCAGCAGCCAAGATCGCGACTTTGGGGGGGCCTCATATCAGCCCCAGCATTTT
D gene: .; V gene: TRBV5-1; CDR3 length: 13; clone size: .; J gene: TRBJ2-7; CDR3 protein: CASSLASSYEQYF; CDR3 DNA: TGCGCCAGCAGCTTGGCCTCGAGTTACGAGCAGTACTTC
D gene: TRBD2; V gene: TRBV13; CDR3 length: 13; clone size: .; J gene: TRBJ2-5; CDR3 protein: CASSGGGSETQYF; CDR3 DNA: TGTGCCAGCAGTGGGGGGGGGTCCGAGACCCAGTACTTC
D gene: .; V gene: TRBV5-1; CDR3 length: 14; clone size: .; J gene: TRBJ1-2; CDR3 protein: CASSLAEGIYGYTF; CDR3 DNA: TGCGCCAGCAGCTTGGCGGAGGGAATCTATGGCTACACCTTC
D gene: .; V gene: TRBV7-6; CDR3 length: 15; clone size: .; J gene: TRBJ2-1; CDR3 protein: CASSLGVTFYNEQFF; CDR3 DNA: TGTGCCAGCAGCTTAGGAGTCACGTTTTACAATGAGCAGTTCTTC
D gene: TRBD2; V gene: TRBV7-2; CDR3 length: 16; clone size: .; J gene: TRBJ2-5; CDR3 protein: CASSLGAGGYQETQYF; CDR3 DNA: TGTGCCAGCAGCTTAGGAGCGGGAGGGTACCAAGAGACCCAGTACTTC
D gene: TRBD1; V gene: TRBV6-5; CDR3 length: 12; clone size: .; J gene: TRBJ2-2; CDR3 protein: CASSRGSGELFF; CDR3 DNA: TGTGCCAGCAGCAGGGGGAGCGGGGAGCTGTTTTTT
D gene: TRBD1; V gene: TRBV19; CDR3 length: 14; clone size: .; J gene: TRBJ2-7; CDR3 protein: CASSPGQGLGEQYF; CDR3 DNA: TGTGCCAGTAGTCCAGGACAGGGTCTTGGGGAGCAGTACTTC
D gene: TRBD1; V gene: TRBV6-6; CDR3 length: 14; clone size: .; J gene: TRBJ1-4; CDR3 protein: CASTYRGLGEKLFF; CDR3 DNA: TGTGCCAGCACCTACAGGGGGCTAGGTGAAAAACTGTTTTTT
D gene: .; V gene: TRBV7-9; CDR3 length: 12; clone size: .; J gene: TRBJ2-7; CDR3 protein: CASSPGLVEQYF; CDR3 DNA: TGTGCCAGCAGCCCAGGGTTGGTAGAGCAGTACTTC
D gene: .; V gene: TRBV24-1; CDR3 length: 11; clone size: .; J gene: TRBJ1-2; CDR3 protein: CATSSRVGYTF; CDR3 DNA: TGTGCCACCAGTTCGAGGGTTGGCTACACCTTC
D gene: TRBD2; V gene: TRBV6-6; CDR3 length: 13; clone size: .; J gene: TRBJ2-1; CDR3 protein: CASGTSGEGEQFF; CDR3 DNA: TGTGCCAGCGGGACTAGCGGGGAGGGTGAGCAGTTCTTC
D gene: TRBD2; V gene: TRBV28; CDR3 length: 14; clone size: .; J gene: TRBJ2-2; CDR3 protein: CASSGSGGTGELFF; CDR3 DNA: TGTGCCAGCAGTGGTTCGGGGGGGACCGGGGAGCTGTTTTTT
D gene: TRBD2; V gene: TRBV3-1/TRBV3-2; CDR3 length: 17; clone size: .; J gene: TRBJ2-2; CDR3 protein: CASSRGGLAGGAGELFF; CDR3 DNA: TGTGCCAGCAGCCGCGGCGGACTAGCGGGAGGGGCCGGGGAGCTGTTTTTT
D gene: TRBD2; V gene: TRBV27; CDR3 length: 15; clone size: once; J gene: TRBJ2-2; CDR3 protein: CASRQAGVRTGELFF; CDR3 DNA: TGTGCCAGCAGACAAGCGGGAGTTCGCACCGGGGAGCTGTTTTTT
D gene: .; V gene: TRBV28; CDR3 length: 19; clone size: .; J gene: TRBJ2-2; CDR3 protein: CASSLLPRAGDGLAGELFF; CDR3 DNA: TGTGCCAGCAGTTTACTACCGCGGGCAGGGGACGGACTAGCCGGGGAGCTGTTTTTT
D gene: .; V gene: TRBV9; CDR3 length: 15; clone size: .; J gene: TRBJ1-1; CDR3 protein: CASSVEVGGWTEAFF; CDR3 DNA: TGTGCCAGCAGCGTAGAGGTTGGGGGGTGGACTGAAGCTTTCTTT
D gene: TRBD2; V gene: TRBV19; CDR3 length: 16; clone size: .; J gene: TRBJ2-2; CDR3 protein: CASTPTTSGKGWELFF; CDR3 DNA: TGTGCCAGTACCCCAACGACTAGCGGCAAAGGTTGGGAGCTGTTTTTT
D gene: .; V gene: TRBV5-4; CDR3 length: 15; clone size: .; J gene: TRBJ2-1; CDR3 protein: CASSFGQSSYNEQFF; CDR3 DNA: TGTGCCAGCAGCTTTGGACAGAGCTCCTACAATGAGCAGTTCTTC
D gene: TRBD1; V gene: TRBV30; CDR3 length: 14; clone size: .; J gene: TRBJ2-7; CDR3 protein: CAWTPQGFPYEQYF; CDR3 DNA: TGTGCCTGGACTCCACAGGGGTTCCCTTACGAGCAGTACTTC
D gene: .; V gene: TRBV27; CDR3 length: 13; clone size: .; J gene: TRBJ2-2; CDR3 protein: CASSFQGPGELFF; CDR3 DNA: TGTGCCAGCAGTTTTCAGGGCCCCGGGGAGCTGTTTTTT
D gene: TRBD2; V gene: TRBV5-1; CDR3 length: 15; clone size: .; J gene: TRBJ2-7; CDR3 protein: CASSSPTSGSYEQYF; CDR3 DNA: TGCGCCAGCAGCTCTCCGACTAGCGGGAGTTACGAGCAGTACTTC
D gene: TRBD1; V gene: TRBV9; CDR3 length: 14; clone size: .; J gene: TRBJ2-7; CDR3 protein: CASSVGQGAHEQYF; CDR3 DNA: TGTGCCAGCAGCGTAGGCCAGGGGGCCCACGAGCAGTACTTC
D gene: TRBD1; V gene: TRBV19; CDR3 length: 15; clone size: .; J gene: TRBJ1-5; CDR3 protein: CASSMNRGVGQPQHF; CDR3 DNA: TGTGCCAGTAGTATGAACAGGGGTGTAGGCCAGCCCCAGCATTTT
D gene: TRBD1; V gene: TRBV2; CDR3 length: 15; clone size: .; J gene: TRBJ1-2; CDR3 protein: CASLKDRGLNYGYTF; CDR3 DNA: TGTGCCAGCCTAAAGGACAGGGGGCTGAACTATGGCTACACCTTC